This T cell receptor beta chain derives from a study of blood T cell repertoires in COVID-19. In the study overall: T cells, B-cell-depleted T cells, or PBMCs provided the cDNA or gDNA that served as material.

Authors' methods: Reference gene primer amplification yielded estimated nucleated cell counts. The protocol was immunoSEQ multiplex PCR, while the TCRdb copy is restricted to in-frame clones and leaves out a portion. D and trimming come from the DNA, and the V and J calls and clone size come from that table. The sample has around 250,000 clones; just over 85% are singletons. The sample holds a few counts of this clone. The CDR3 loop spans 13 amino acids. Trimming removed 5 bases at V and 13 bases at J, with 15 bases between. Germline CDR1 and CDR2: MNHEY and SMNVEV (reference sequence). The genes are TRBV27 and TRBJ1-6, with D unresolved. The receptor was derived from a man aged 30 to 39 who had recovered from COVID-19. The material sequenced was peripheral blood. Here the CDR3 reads CASSRLEGSPLHF. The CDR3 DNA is TGTGCCAGCAGTAGATTGGAGGGAAGCCCCCTCCACTTT.